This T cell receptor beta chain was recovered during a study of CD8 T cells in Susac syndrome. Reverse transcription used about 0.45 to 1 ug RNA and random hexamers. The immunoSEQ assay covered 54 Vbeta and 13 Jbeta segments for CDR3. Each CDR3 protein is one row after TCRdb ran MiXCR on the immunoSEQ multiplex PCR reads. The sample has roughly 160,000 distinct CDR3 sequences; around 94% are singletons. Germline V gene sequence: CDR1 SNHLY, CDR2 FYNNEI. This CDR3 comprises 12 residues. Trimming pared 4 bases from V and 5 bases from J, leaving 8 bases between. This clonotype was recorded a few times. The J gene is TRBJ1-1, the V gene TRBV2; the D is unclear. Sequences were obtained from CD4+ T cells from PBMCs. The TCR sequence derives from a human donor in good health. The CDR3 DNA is TGTGCCAGCAGTGCTCAATCGACTGAAGCTTTCTTT. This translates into CASSAQSTEAFF.